Sequencing of this T cell receptor (beta chain) was carried out in a study of T cell responses to AZD1222 COVID-19 vaccine. Study observations and caveats: Close to half of all spike-specific TCRs reportedly target regions of the variants that are unmutated. There were mostly white British donors and more females than males, and clonal diversity was possibly underestimated. After the peak T cell response, and only then, were repertoires sampled.

Pooled together were second doses at about 4 or about 12 weeks. The length of the CDR3 is 16 residues. CDR1 and CDR2 (germline): MNHNS, SASEGT. With 3 bases removed from V and 4 bases from J, the gap between germline ends came to 16 bases. Sequenced by immunoSEQ multiplex PCR; TCRdb stores in-frame clones only, minus some. The sample consists of about 150,000 clones, more than 85% of them appearing once. Turning to this clone: The antigen remains undetermined.

The sequenced sample was peripheral blood, obtained 28 days after the second AZD1222 dose. The clonotype was recovered from an adult who received the AZD1222 COVID-19 vaccine. The chain recombines TRBV6-1 with TRBJ1-5; unclear D gene. For the CDR3, the DNA is TGTGCCAGCAGTGAGCATAGGGCAGCATTGAATCAGCCCCAGCATTTT. Translation gives CASSEHRAALNQPQHF.